What follows are 18 T cell receptor beta chains derived from one specimen sequenced in a study of T cell responses to AZD1222 COVID-19 vaccine. TCRdb keeps only in-frame clones here, not all; method: immunoSEQ multiplex PCR. Here the sample spans fewer than 120,000 clones, 88% being singletons. Sequencing used peripheral blood, obtained on day 0 of AZD1222 vaccination. The receptor source for this set is an adult in good health.

The chain is built from TRBV7-9 and TRBJ1-6, with D perhaps matching TRBD1 (6 bases). V lost 5 bases, J lost 9 bases, and 14 bases lay in between. CDR3 size: 14 residues. Germline-derived CDR1 and CDR2 are SEHNR and FQNEAQ (reference sequence). For the CDR3, the DNA is TGTGCCAGCAGCGCGGACAGTCCTATTTCACCCCTCCACTTT. Translating it yields CASSADSPISPLHF.

The V and J genes are TRBV23-1 and TRBJ1-1; perhaps TRBD1 as D (5 bases). TRBV23-1 is sorted into the ORF group, with uncertain function. V lost 9 bases and J 3 bases, leaving 14 bases between the germline ends. The CDR3 sequence is 13 residues long. The CDR3 sequence is CASQGRADTEAFF. Here the CDR3 DNA reads TGCGCCAGTCAGGGTAGGGCGGACACTGAAGCTTTCTTT.

The V gene is TRBV24-1, the J gene TRBJ2-1; D perhaps matches TRBD1 (5 bases). V lost 5 bases and J 0 bases, leaving 7 bases between the germline ends. CDR1 is KGHDR, CDR2 SFDVKD, per germline. This CDR3 contains 14 residues. The CDR3 region is CATSVRGSYNEQFF. The CDR3 nucleotides read TGTGCCACCAGTGTAAGGGGCTCCTACAATGAGCAGTTCTTC.

Remarks on this clone: Other DNA sequences in this sample translate to the same CDR3. V and J are TRBV6-5 and TRBJ1-5, with D unresolved. Germline V gives CDR1 MNHEY, CDR2 SVGAGI. The CDR3 extends over 12 amino acids. V was cut by 6 bases and J by 4 bases, with 7 bases left in between. The CDR3: CASRPGNQPQHF. The CDR3 region has the DNA TGTGCCAGCAGGCCGGGAAATCAGCCCCAGCATTTT.

V usage is TRBV6-1 and J usage is TRBJ1-1, with D perhaps TRBD1 (5 bases). The CDR3 runs to 15 residues. From germline, CDR1 is MNHNS and CDR2 SASEGT. Between the trimmed V and J ends, which lost 3 bases and 8 bases, there was a span of 19 bases. This chain's CDR3 is CASSDLIRASEEAFF. In DNA, the CDR3 is TGTGCCAGCAGTGATTTGATCAGGGCGAGTGAAGAAGCTTTCTTT.

This chain joins TRBV19 and TRBJ2-5; D gene uncertain. V was pared by 3 bases and J by 2 bases, with 7 bases between. The length of the CDR3 is 13 residues. The germline V gene has CDR1 LNHDA and CDR2 SQIVND (reference sequence). The CDR3, as DNA: TGTGCCAGTAGTATGCGCGATCAAGAGACCCAGTACTTC. Its protein is CASSMRDQETQYF.

The V gene is TRBV5-1, the J gene TRBJ1-5, with D unclear. Germline lookup yields CDR1 SGHRS and CDR2 YFSETQ. The CDR3 spans 13 residues. V lost 3 bases and J lost 3, with 7 bases in between. The CDR3 sequence: CASSSGDNQPQHF. The CDR3, as DNA: TGCGCCAGCAGCTCCGGGGACAATCAGCCCCAGCATTTT.

V and J are TRBV15 and TRBJ1-5, with D possibly matching TRBD1 (6 bases). V lost 0 bases to trimming and J lost 3 bases, with 18 bases between them. Germline-derived CDR1 and CDR2 are LNHNV and YYDKDF (reference sequence). The CDR3 runs 18 residues. This chain's CDR3 is CATSRDRLSGAINQPQHF. For the CDR3, the DNA is TGTGCCACCAGCAGAGATCGATTGTCAGGGGCGATCAATCAGCCCCAGCATTTT.

V and J are TRBV5-4 and TRBJ1-2; D perhaps matches TRBD1 (6 bases). The germline gives CDR1 SGHNT, CDR2 YYREEE (reference sequence). The CDR3 loop spans 14 amino acids. V was trimmed by 4 bases and J by 2 bases, leaving 12 bases between them. The CDR3 DNA reads as TGTGCCAGCAGCAAAGAAGGGGGAAACTATGGCTACACCTTC. Translated: CASSKEGGNYGYTF.

V is TRBV10-3 and J is TRBJ2-2; 14 nucleotides match TRBD2. Germline CDR1 reads ENHRY; CDR2 reads SYGVKD. This CDR3 is built from 15 residues. The V and J ends lost 4 bases and 7 bases, in that order; junction bases with no gene match: 2. The CDR3 DNA follows: TGTGCCATCAGTGGGGGGACTAGCGGGAGCGGGGAGCTGTTTTTT. This translates into CAISGGTSGSGELFF.

The rearrangement links TRBV2 to TRBJ2-1; D gene ambiguous. CDR3 length: 14 residues. The V gene's germline CDR1 is SNHLY and CDR2 FYNNEI. V lost 7 bases, J lost 8 bases, and 18 bases lay in between. The CDR3 DNA follows: TGTGCCAGCACTCCGAAAGAGCCCCACGATGAGCAGTTCTTC. Protein product: CASTPKEPHDEQFF.

The V call is TRBV29-1, the J call TRBJ2-7; a possible D gene is TRBD2 (5 bases). Per the germline V gene, CDR1 is SQVTM and CDR2 is ANQGSEA. The length of the CDR3 is 14 residues. Trimming took 3 bases from V and 0 from J, leaving 12 bases between them. The CDR3 nucleotides read TGCAGCGTTGACGTAGGGAGCGGCTCCTACGAGCAGTACTTC. As protein: CSVDVGSGSYEQYF.

The chain links TRBV3-1 (or the pseudogene TRBV3-2) to TRBJ2-7; D gene ambiguous. Trimming removed 2 bases from V and 3 bases from J, with 8 bases in between. The germline V gene encodes CDR1 LGHDT and CDR2 YNNKEL (reference sequence). This CDR3 comprises 13 residues. CDR3 nucleotide sequence: TGTGCCAGCAGCCAACGCCAGGACTACGAGCAGTACTTC. The encoded protein is CASSQRQDYEQYF.

This chain links TRBV18 with TRBJ1-1, with D maybe TRBD1 (5 bases). Trimming took 3 bases from V and 3 from J, leaving 17 bases between them. Germline CDR1 is KGHSH and CDR2 is LQKENI. The CDR3 runs 16 residues. CDR3 coding DNA: TGTGCCAGCTCACCGTCGGGGGATGGTCTTTACACTGAAGCTTTCTTT. This codes for CASSPSGDGLYTEAFF.

This chain uses TRBV15 with TRBJ1-2; D is ambiguous. Germline loops: CDR1 LNHNV, CDR2 YYDKDF (reference sequence). The CDR3 runs 15 residues. Trimming stripped 1 base from V and 8 bases from J, with 17 bases between. CDR3 protein: CATSRAEGPGYGYTF. The DNA for the CDR3 is TGTGCCACCAGCAGAGCTGAGGGCCCGGGGTACGGCTACACCTTC.

The rearrangement uses TRBV5-1 and TRBJ1-2, with D perhaps matching TRBD1 (6 bases). CDR3 size: 12 residues. Between the trimmed V and J ends, which lost 1 base and 7 bases, there was a span of 8 bases. Germline CDR1 reads SGHRS; CDR2 reads YFSETQ. The CDR3 coding sequence is TGCGCCAGCAGCTTGACAGGGCCTGGCTACACCTTC. Amino acids: CASSLTGPGYTF. The complete variable domain, with remaining parts taken from reference TRBV5-1 and TRBJ1-2, reads KAGVTQTPRYLIKTRGQQVTLSCSPISGHRSVSWYQQTPGQGLQFLFEYFSETQRNKGNFPGRFSGRQFSNSRSEMNVSTLELGDSALYLCASSLTGPGYTFGSGTRLTVV.

The chain couples TRBV19 to TRBJ1-4; 8 bases are a match to TRBD1. The germline V gene encodes CDR1 LNHDA and CDR2 SQIVND (reference sequence). CDR3 length: 17 amino acids. The ends lost 7 bases at V and 0 bases at J; junction bases unmatched: 10. The CDR3 region is CASTRTGRSATNEKLFF. CDR3 in DNA: TGTGCCAGTACCCGGACAGGGAGATCCGCAACTAATGAAAAACTGTTTTTT.

The chain joins TRBV4-2 to TRBJ2-3; TRBD2 is a possible D gene (5 bases). Trimming removed 1 base from V and 2 bases from J, with 16 bases in between. CDR1 LGHNA and CDR2 YNFKEQ come from the germline V gene. This CDR3 has 17 residues. Here the CDR3 DNA reads TGTGCCAGCAGCCAAGCGATAGCGAGAACCCTCACAGATACGCAGTATTTT. This sequence encodes CASSQAIARTLTDTQYF.